Reported below is one TCR beta chain. What this receptor recognizes is not known. Per-base qualities were not stored, and no clone one base away is much larger. The library was made by the immunoSEQ multiplex PCR assay. For the multiplex PCR, a mixture combining 60 forward primers for TCR Vbeta segments and 13 reverse primers for TCR Jbeta segments was used. Amplification of the CDR3 region of rearranged TCR beta genes was performed with a multiplex PCR assay on genomic DNA. Amplified TCR beta libraries were sequenced as 87-base-pair reads on the Illumina HiSeq System. Concerning the study's data processing: In a later analysis, tens of millions of unique TCR beta chains were counted across the roughly 610 repertoires, and approximately 9.9 million of these chains were shared by at least two donors. Raw reads were error-corrected and collapsed into unique sequences by a nearest-neighbor algorithm in which closely related sequences were merged to remove PCR and sequencing errors. Alignment of CDR3 sequences to IMGT reference sequences was used to assign V, D and J gene segments. For a sequence to be retained, a match of at least six nucleotides was required to both a V gene segment and a J gene segment. A rearrangement counted as productive if the CDR3 had no stop codons and remained in frame with V and J, and every other rearrangement counted as non-productive. Following IMGT convention, CDR3 was defined as the stretch from the second conserved V-encoded cysteine to the conserved J-encoded phenylalanine. The earlier analysis of around 640 of the donors excluded sequences that lacked an unambiguous match to a single V gene segment. In an earlier analysis of 450 to 750 of the donors, a V segment was called functional when productive rearrangements were above 56.7%, and segregating when the standard deviation between donors exceeded 5%. A statistical classification framework was built to diagnose cytomegalovirus status from the catalog of TCR beta chain sequences. In a later analysis, V and J genes were assigned by comparing TCR nucleotide sequences against IMGT/GENE-DB human TR gene sequences. In a later analysis, CDR3 sequences and most-parsimonious VDJ recombination scenarios were assigned using the TCRdist pipeline. In a later analysis, every TCR beta chain was defined by the combination of its CDR3 amino acid sequence and its V-gene family, and reads without a unique V-gene family were dropped. To address suspected cross-contamination and a sequencing artifact, a later analysis removed over 500 highly shared, low-generation-probability nucleotide sequences. In a later analysis, a clonal expansion index for each public chain was calculated from normalized within-repertoire ranks of inferred template counts. In a later analysis, generation probabilities were computed with a VDJ recombination model fitted to out-of-frame rearrangements, and the resulting probabilities were checked against IGoR. A later analysis scored TCR-TCR, TCR-HLA and TCR-CMV co-occurrence with hypergeometric tests, applying a repertoire-size bias correction to TCR pairs. A later analysis estimated false discovery rates by permuting HLA or CMV assignments 20 times. In a later analysis, co-occurring TCRs were grouped with DBSCAN, and TCRdist sequence similarity was added when clustering was performed within HLA-allele-positive subsets. For co-occurrence clustering, repertoires with fewer than 30,000 or more than 120,000 public chains were excluded, along with several repertoires with anomalous nucleotide sharing. In TCRdb, the immuneACCESS table is reduced to in-frame sequences with V and J assigned. These tables do not hold every clone; where another copy was compared, an unresolved V gene accounts for under half, and the others remain unexplained. V and J calls and clone size follow that table, whereas D and trimming were derived from the DNA. The sample contains 95,000 to 150,000 clones, about 86% of them found a single time. 2% to 2.5% of the sample is in the top ten clones.

The cohort comprised under 700 healthy bone marrow donors. All cohort members were sampled while nominally healthy, although unrecorded immune exposures were likely present. The donor was CMV seronegative and was included in the group of about 400 seronegative cohort members. A peripheral blood sample was collected from each donor, and TCR beta sequencing was performed on peripheral blood mononuclear cells. The Qiagen DNeasy Blood Extraction Kit was used to extract genomic DNA from the blood cell samples. This entry belongs to a study of cytomegalovirus exposure and HLA in healthy donors (dated by TCRdb to the late 2010s). As for the study more broadly: According to an earlier analysis of 550 to 700 of the donors, 150 million to 200 million T cells yielded 120 million or so unique TCR beta sequences and 276 Gb of sequence data. An early release that covered about 640 HLA-typed donors contained about 300 gigabases of sequencing data and 65 million to 100 million unique TCR sequences. Among the approximately 420 genotyped donors, around 81% belonged to the genetic ancestry cluster associated with self-reported Caucasian donors. The aim of the study was to test whether cataloging public T cell receptors could identify signatures of past pathogen exposure. The T cell repertoires of 666 subjects were profiled by immunosequencing and related to cytomegalovirus serostatus. In addition to the first cohort of hundreds of subjects, a separate validation cohort of 120 different subjects was used. The study combined high-throughput TCR immunosequencing, statistical association of individual TCRs with disease status, and machine learning to predict cytomegalovirus infection status. A later analysis re-analyzed previously published TCR beta repertoires from several hundred donors and added high-resolution HLA genotyping to study TCR occurrence patterns. Rather than drawing on any new phenotypic data, the later analysis identified candidate immune exposures from TCR beta sequences and the way those sequences occurred across donors. An earlier analysis of fewer than 750 of the donors used high-throughput TCR beta sequencing to judge whether each TCR beta V gene segment behaved as functional or pseudogenic. Alongside the repertoire data, information on donor age, sex, ethnicity and CMV serostatus was compiled. A later genetic analysis used genome-wide SNP genotypes for about three fifths of the 666 donors, treating that subset as a discovery cohort. Every repertoire in the discovery cohort had been generated on one and the same sequencing platform. Class I and class II HLA loci were covered by the typing at four-digit resolution. The number of typed donors differed by locus: about 620-630 for A, B, C, DRB1 and DQB1; 522 for DQA1; some 610 for DPA1; and around 490 for DPB1. Four or five DR-DQ haplotypes were handled as single units for association and clustering because linkage in the cohort was strong. Among 300 to 500 genotyped donors of the cohort, an average of about 240,000 unique TCR beta nucleotide sequences was sequenced per donor, of which about 19% were non-productive. Overall results and qualifications from the work: A later genetic analysis reported fewer N-insertions in productive TCRs among donors in an Asian-associated ancestry cluster than the roughly 720-donor mean. CMV serostatus was the only immune exposure information available for the cohort. Correlated functional status among segregating V segments might reflect linkage disequilibrium, but an unknown experimental factor could not be ruled out. While some public TCRs were present in many individuals, most TCR sequences turned up only very rarely across donors. Because counts were too low, 15 to 20 rarely observed V segments, including chromosome 9 orphons, were excluded from the earlier analysis of some 590 of the donors. In a later analysis, several top co-occurrence clusters were reported to appear linked to parvovirus B19, influenza, CMV and Epstein-Barr virus. The study gave a list of over 150 TCR beta chains associated with cytomegalovirus. HLA typing was unavailable for some donors at each locus, so association tests used only the typed subset. At a false discovery rate of 0.05, a later analysis linked 16,951 TCR beta sequences to specific HLA alleles. Presence/absence analyses assumed roughly uniform sequencing depth across donors, an assumption that may not hold. In vitro tests confirmed that a few of the cytomegalovirus-associated TCR beta chains recognize cytomegalovirus antigens. A further reported finding was that TCR beta sequences accurately predicted the HLA-A and HLA-B alleles for most subjects in the first cohort. A cluster of highly shared sequence variants was judged likely to represent a technical artifact of the sequencing pipeline. When HLA alleles, especially DR and DQ, strongly co-occurred, TCR associations were difficult to assign to individual alleles. A later analysis found that TCR association rates varied across HLA loci, with DRB1 alleles showing the most associated TCRs and HLA-C alleles the fewest. In this cohort, only TCR beta chains were sequenced, and detectable features were limited by the absence of alpha or paired-chain data. The classifier was reported to diagnose cytomegalovirus status with high specificity and sensitivity in both the original cohort and the validation cohort. Most CMV-associated TCR beta chains appeared to be HLA-restricted in a later analysis, and the HLA associations seemed to be driven largely by CMV exposure. V-gene and J-gene trimming of TCR beta chains was associated with a missense DCLRE1C variant in a later genetic analysis, and the association was replicated in an independent cohort. Broadly in line with IMGT annotations, most TCR beta V segments showed up in productive rearrangements about 87% or about 30% of the time in an earlier analysis of about 500 of the donors. It was suggested by the authors that the approach could potentially be generalized to other disease states and immunological phenotypes. Because the 87-base-pair reads could not distinguish some IMGT-functional V segments, including TRBV6-2 and TRBV6-3, those segments were excluded. A later analysis found that HLA-associated TCR beta chains were more clonally expanded and had lower generation probabilities than equally common non-associated chains.

The CDR3 goes from the cysteine to the phenylalanine over 15 residues. The entry retains the CDR3 DNA only, 45 bases that are in frame from base 1. V is pared back by 5 bases and J by 4 bases, with 17 bases lying between the germline termini. The CDR1 and CDR2 encoded by the germline V gene are SGHAT and FQNNGV. The sequence was obtained from a woman aged 35 to 49 in good health and CMV-seronegative. Specimen: PBMCs. The chain uses TRBV11-2 and TRBJ1-1; too little of a D gene remains to name it. The base sequence is TGTGCCAGCAGCCTCCGAGGGAGTATGGGCACTGAAGCTTTCTTT. Its translation reads: CASSLRGSMGTEAFF. The reference TRBV11-2 and TRBJ1-1 proteins fill in what lies around the CDR3, so the full variable domain reads EAGVAQSPRYKIIEKRQSVAFWCNPISGHATLYWYQQILGQGPKLLIQFQNNGVVDDSQLPKDRFSAERLKGVDSTLKIQPAKLEDSAVYLCASSLRGSMGTEAFFGQGTRLTVV.